The rows below give T cell receptor beta chains drawn from one sample of a study of shared clonotypes between healthy human individuals. Assay: immunoSEQ multiplex PCR; the TCRdb copy retains only in-frame clones and omits some. This table holds a few million clones, approximately 93% found once. Input material: naive CD4+ T cells from PBMCs. The receptors were sampled from a young man in good health. Some clones in this sample may be carry-over from other donors' samples. The CDR3 runs from the conserved cysteine through the conserved F or W. D genes are given only for firm matches. Clone size is shown for a subset of rows, as once, few, many or a class of expanded clone.

d_gene: .
j_gene: TRBJ1-2
len: 14
abundance: .
v_gene: TRBV18
CDR3aa: CASSRGGREWGYTF
CDR3nt: TGTGCCAGCTCACGCGGCGGCAGGGAATGGGGCTACACCTTC

d_gene: .
j_gene: TRBJ2-2
len: 13
abundance: .
v_gene: TRBV2
CDR3aa: CASSFTGTGELFF
CDR3nt: TGTGCCAGCAGTTTTACAGGGACCGGGGAGCTGTTTTTT

d_gene: .
j_gene: TRBJ1-1
len: 13
abundance: .
v_gene: TRBV7-3
CDR3aa: CASSLRPGTEAFF
CDR3nt: TGTGCCAGCAGCTTAAGGCCGGGCACTGAAGCTTTCTTT

d_gene: TRBD1
j_gene: TRBJ2-7
len: 13
abundance: .
v_gene: TRBV19
CDR3aa: CASSSRDRYEQYF
CDR3nt: TGTGCCAGTAGTAGCCGGGACAGATACGAGCAGTACTTC

d_gene: .
j_gene: TRBJ1-3
len: 19
abundance: once
v_gene: TRBV7-8
CDR3aa: CASSAPPGASTSGLNTIYF
CDR3nt: TGTGCCAGCAGCGCACCGCCCGGAGCCTCAACGTCGGGCCTAAACACCATATATTTT

d_gene: .
j_gene: TRBJ2-1
len: 15
abundance: .
v_gene: TRBV7-3
CDR3aa: CASSPGTLVDNEQFF
CDR3nt: TGTGCCAGCAGCCCCGGGACGCTGGTTGACAATGAGCAGTTCTTC

d_gene: .
j_gene: TRBJ2-3
len: 11
abundance: .
v_gene: TRBV7-9
CDR3aa: CASSLQATQYF
CDR3nt: TGTGCCAGCAGCTTGCAGGCTACGCAGTATTTT

d_gene: TRBD1
j_gene: TRBJ2-7
len: 15
abundance: .
v_gene: TRBV2
CDR3aa: CASSVSGQGAREQYF
CDR3nt: TGTGCCAGCAGTGTATCCGGACAGGGGGCGAGGGAGCAGTACTTC

d_gene: .
j_gene: TRBJ2-7
len: 13
abundance: once
v_gene: TRBV7-8
CDR3aa: CASSGAKGGEQYF
CDR3nt: TGTGCCAGCAGCGGGGCGAAGGGGGGTGAGCAGTACTTC

d_gene: TRBD2
j_gene: TRBJ2-3
len: 15
abundance: .
v_gene: TRBV27
CDR3aa: CATLGASGSPDTQYF
CDR3nt: TGTGCCACACTAGGGGCTAGCGGGAGTCCAGATACGCAGTATTTT

d_gene: .
j_gene: TRBJ1-3
len: 13
abundance: .
v_gene: TRBV6-5
CDR3aa: CASSYSAGNTIYF
CDR3nt: TGTGCCAGCAGTTACTCGGCTGGAAACACCATATATTTT

d_gene: TRBD2
j_gene: TRBJ2-2
len: 16
abundance: .
v_gene: TRBV7-3
CDR3aa: CASSSLAGRAPGELFF
CDR3nt: TGTGCCAGCAGCTCCCTAGCGGGAAGGGCCCCCGGGGAGCTGTTTTTT

d_gene: TRBD2
j_gene: TRBJ2-5
len: 16
abundance: once
v_gene: TRBV30
CDR3aa: CAWSVLLAGIQETQYF
CDR3nt: TGTGCCTGGAGTGTACTTCTAGCGGGCATCCAAGAGACCCAGTACTTC

d_gene: TRBD1
j_gene: TRBJ1-1
len: 14
abundance: .
v_gene: TRBV2
CDR3aa: CASRVGQTNTEAFF
CDR3nt: TGTGCCAGCAGGGTGGGACAGACGAACACTGAAGCTTTCTTT

d_gene: TRBD1
j_gene: TRBJ2-7
len: 14
abundance: .
v_gene: TRBV6-6
CDR3aa: CASSQGQGTYEQYF
CDR3nt: TGTGCCAGCAGCCAGGGACAGGGCACCTACGAGCAGTACTTC

d_gene: .
j_gene: TRBJ1-4
len: 13
abundance: .
v_gene: TRBV18
CDR3aa: CASSPQGGEKLFF
CDR3nt: TGTGCCAGCTCACCACAGGGTGGTGAAAAACTGTTTTTT

d_gene: TRBD1
j_gene: TRBJ1-2
len: 15
abundance: few
v_gene: TRBV7-9
CDR3aa: CASSPPGTGTGGYTF
CDR3nt: TGTGCCAGCAGCCCACCGGGGACAGGAACTGGTGGCTACACCTTC

d_gene: TRBD1
j_gene: TRBJ1-1
len: 15
abundance: .
v_gene: TRBV7-2
CDR3aa: CASSSHRGRLTEAFF
CDR3nt: TGTGCCAGCAGCTCCCACAGGGGGCGTTTGACTGAAGCTTTCTTT

d_gene: .
j_gene: TRBJ1-4
len: 14
abundance: .
v_gene: TRBV7-9
CDR3aa: CASSLYETNEKLFF
CDR3nt: TGTGCCAGCAGCTTATACGAAACTAATGAAAAACTGTTTTTT

d_gene: .
j_gene: TRBJ2-1
len: 14
abundance: .
v_gene: TRBV6-1
CDR3aa: CASGRGESVNEQFF
CDR3nt: TGTGCCAGCGGTAGGGGGGAGTCAGTTAATGAGCAGTTCTTC

d_gene: .
j_gene: TRBJ1-3
len: 13
abundance: .
v_gene: TRBV11-2
CDR3aa: CASSLGGGNTIYF
CDR3nt: TGTGCCAGCAGCTTAGGGGGTGGAAACACCATATATTTT

d_gene: .
j_gene: TRBJ1-5
len: 15
abundance: once
v_gene: TRBV7-3
CDR3aa: CASSLNQIRNQPQHF
CDR3nt: TGTGCCAGCAGCTTAAATCAAATTCGCAATCAGCCCCAGCATTTT

d_gene: TRBD1
j_gene: TRBJ2-7
len: 14
abundance: .
v_gene: TRBV10-1
CDR3aa: CASSPGQGPYEQYF
CDR3nt: TGCGCCAGCAGTCCGGGACAGGGTCCCTACGAGCAGTACTTC

d_gene: .
j_gene: TRBJ1-2
len: 15
abundance: .
v_gene: TRBV12-2
CDR3aa: CASRPTRTANYGYTF
CDR3nt: TGTGCAAGTCGCCCTACTCGGACAGCTAACTATGGCTACACCTTC

d_gene: TRBD1
j_gene: TRBJ2-1
len: 16
abundance: .
v_gene: TRBV7-2
CDR3aa: CASSLGGDRGYNEQFF
CDR3nt: TGTGCCAGCAGCTTAGGGGGTGACAGGGGGTACAATGAGCAGTTCTTC

d_gene: .
j_gene: TRBJ1-1
len: 14
abundance: once
v_gene: TRBV6-5
CDR3aa: CATGPQPQNTEAFF
CDR3nt: TGTGCCACCGGACCCCAGCCCCAGAACACTGAAGCTTTCTTT

d_gene: .
j_gene: TRBJ1-5
len: 15
abundance: .
v_gene: TRBV5-1
CDR3aa: CASSLSGMGNQPQHF
CDR3nt: TGCGCCAGCAGCTTATCCGGAATGGGCAATCAGCCCCAGCATTTT

d_gene: TRBD1
j_gene: TRBJ2-1
len: 14
abundance: .
v_gene: TRBV28
CDR3aa: CASSPGGAGNEQFF
CDR3nt: TGTGCCAGCAGCCCAGGGGGCGCTGGGAATGAGCAGTTCTTC

d_gene: .
j_gene: TRBJ1-1
len: 14
abundance: .
v_gene: TRBV18
CDR3aa: CASSPATGIPEAFF
CDR3nt: TGTGCCAGCTCACCGGCCACAGGGATTCCTGAAGCTTTCTTT

d_gene: .
j_gene: TRBJ2-2
len: 14
abundance: .
v_gene: TRBV28
CDR3aa: CASETEASTGELFF
CDR3nt: TGTGCCAGCGAAACCGAAGCCTCTACCGGGGAGCTGTTTTTT

d_gene: .
j_gene: TRBJ2-3
len: 14
abundance: .
v_gene: TRBV28
CDR3aa: CASSSTGITDTQYF
CDR3nt: TGTGCCAGCAGTTCAACAGGGATCACAGATACGCAGTATTTT

d_gene: .
j_gene: TRBJ2-2
len: 13
abundance: .
v_gene: TRBV7-2
CDR3aa: CASSLIAPGELFF
CDR3nt: TGTGCCAGCAGCTTAATCGCGCCCGGGGAGCTGTTTTTT

d_gene: TRBD2
j_gene: TRBJ2-3
len: 15
abundance: .
v_gene: TRBV6-1
CDR3aa: CASRPGLAVTDTQYF
CDR3nt: TGTGCCAGCAGGCCAGGACTAGCGGTCACAGATACGCAGTATTTT

d_gene: .
j_gene: TRBJ1-1
len: 14
abundance: few
v_gene: TRBV4-2
CDR3aa: CASSHWEGQAEAFF
CDR3nt: TGTGCCAGCAGCCATTGGGAGGGTCAGGCTGAAGCTTTCTTT

d_gene: TRBD1
j_gene: TRBJ1-2
len: 16
abundance: .
v_gene: TRBV19
CDR3aa: CASRLGTGLANYGYTF
CDR3nt: TGTGCCAGTAGGCTGGGGACAGGGTTAGCTAACTATGGCTACACCTTC

d_gene: TRBD1
j_gene: TRBJ1-5
len: 16
abundance: once
v_gene: TRBV15
CDR3aa: CATSLLGGGNNQPQHF
CDR3nt: TGTGCCACCAGCCTCCTGGGAGGGGGCAACAATCAGCCCCAGCATTTT

d_gene: .
j_gene: TRBJ2-1
len: 14
abundance: .
v_gene: TRBV6-1
CDR3aa: CASRGTALVVEQFF
CDR3nt: TGTGCCAGCAGGGGGACTGCCCTCGTCGTCGAGCAGTTCTTC

d_gene: .
j_gene: TRBJ1-5
len: 15
abundance: .
v_gene: TRBV9
CDR3aa: CASSVGSLAGQPQHF
CDR3nt: TGTGCCAGCAGCGTCGGCAGCCTAGCTGGTCAGCCCCAGCATTTT

d_gene: TRBD1
j_gene: TRBJ1-2
len: 15
abundance: .
v_gene: TRBV15
CDR3aa: CATSRAGQGPYGYTF
CDR3nt: TGTGCCACCAGCAGGGCGGGACAGGGTCCCTATGGCTACACCTTC

d_gene: .
j_gene: TRBJ1-1
len: 14
abundance: .
v_gene: TRBV19
CDR3aa: CASSGPTGYTEAFF
CDR3nt: TGTGCCAGTAGTGGACCTACAGGGTACACTGAAGCTTTCTTT